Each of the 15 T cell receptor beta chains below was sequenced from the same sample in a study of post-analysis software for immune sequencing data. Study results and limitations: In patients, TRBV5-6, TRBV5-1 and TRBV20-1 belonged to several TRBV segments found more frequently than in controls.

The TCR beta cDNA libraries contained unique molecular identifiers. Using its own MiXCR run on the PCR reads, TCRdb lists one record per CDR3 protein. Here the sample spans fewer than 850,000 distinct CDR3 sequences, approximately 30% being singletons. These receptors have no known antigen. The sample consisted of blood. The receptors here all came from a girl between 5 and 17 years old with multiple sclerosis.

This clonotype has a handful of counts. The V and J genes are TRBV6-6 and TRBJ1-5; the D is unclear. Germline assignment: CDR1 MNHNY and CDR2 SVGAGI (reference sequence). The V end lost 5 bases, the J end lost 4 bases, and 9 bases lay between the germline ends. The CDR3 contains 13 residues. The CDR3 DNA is TGTGCCAGCAGTCTCGGGAAGAATCAGCCCCAGCATTTT. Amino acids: CASSLGKNQPQHF.

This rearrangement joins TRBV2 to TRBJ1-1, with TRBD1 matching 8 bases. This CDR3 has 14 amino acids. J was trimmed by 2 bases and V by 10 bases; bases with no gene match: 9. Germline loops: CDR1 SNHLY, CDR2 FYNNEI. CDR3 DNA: TGTGCCACCAGAGTCGACAGGGGTAACACTGAAGCTTTCTTT. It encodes CATRVDRGNTEAFF. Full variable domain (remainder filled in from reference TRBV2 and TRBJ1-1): EPEVTQTPSHQVTQMGQEVILRCVPISNHLYFYWYRQILGQKVEFLVSFYNNEISEKSEIFDDQFSVERPDGSNFTLKIRSTKLEDSAMYFCATRVDRGNTEAFFGQGTRLTVV.

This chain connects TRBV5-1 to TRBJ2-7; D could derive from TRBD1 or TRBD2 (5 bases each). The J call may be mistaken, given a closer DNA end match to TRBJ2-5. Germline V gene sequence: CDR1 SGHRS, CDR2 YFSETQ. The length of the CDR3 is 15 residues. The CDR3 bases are TGCGCCAGCAGCCTGAAACGGATAGAGGGGGAGACCCAGTACTTC. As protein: CASSLKRIEGETQYF.

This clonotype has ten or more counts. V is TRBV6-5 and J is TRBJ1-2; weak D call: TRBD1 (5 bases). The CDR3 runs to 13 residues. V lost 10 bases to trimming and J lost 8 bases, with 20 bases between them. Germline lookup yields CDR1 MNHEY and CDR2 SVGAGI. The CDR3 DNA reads TGTGCCATCCAAAGGGCAGGGTCGTACGGCTACACCTTC. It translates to CAIQRAGSYGYTF.

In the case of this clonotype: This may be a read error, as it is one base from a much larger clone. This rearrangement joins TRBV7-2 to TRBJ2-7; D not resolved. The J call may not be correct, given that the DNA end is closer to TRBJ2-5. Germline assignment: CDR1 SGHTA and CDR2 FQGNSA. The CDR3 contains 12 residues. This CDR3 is CASSLALETQYF. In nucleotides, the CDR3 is TGTGCCAGCAGCTTAGCCCTAGAGACCCAGTACTTC.

CDR3 DNA sequence: TGTGCCAGCGGCGACAGGGGGAGAACAGATACGCAGTATTTT. Its protein is CASGDRGRTDTQYF. The chain carries TRBV2 and TRBJ2-3; 9 nucleotides align to TRBD1. V shed 8 bases, J shed 3 bases, and the junction held 6 bases outside the gene matches. CDR3 length equals 14 residues. CDR1 is SNHLY, CDR2 FYNNEI, per germline.

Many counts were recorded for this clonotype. The CDR3 sequence: CATSDPTGLTDTQYF. The CDR3 DNA reads as TGTGCCACCAGTGACCCGACAGGGCTCACAGATACGCAGTATTTT. This chain connects TRBV24-1 to TRBJ2-3, with 7 nucleotides matching TRBD1. The germline V gene has CDR1 KGHDR and CDR2 SFDVKD. V lost 4 bases, J lost 2 bases, and 5 bases stayed unmatched. The CDR3 sequence is 15 residues long.

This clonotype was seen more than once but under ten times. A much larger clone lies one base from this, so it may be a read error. CDR3 sequence reads: CASSLSSMGTGERFF. CDR3 DNA: TGTGCCAGCAGCTTATCCAGCATGGGCACCGGGGAGCGGTTTTTT. The rearrangement uses TRBV11-2 and TRBJ2-2, with D perhaps TRBD2 (5 bases). This CDR3 is built from 15 residues. Germline V lookup: CDR1 SGHAT, CDR2 FQNNGV.

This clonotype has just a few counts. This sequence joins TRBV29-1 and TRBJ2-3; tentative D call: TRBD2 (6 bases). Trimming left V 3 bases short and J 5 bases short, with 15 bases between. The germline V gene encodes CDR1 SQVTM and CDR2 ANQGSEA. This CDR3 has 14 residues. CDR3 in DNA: TGCAGCGTTGAGGTTCGGGGGTTTCAAGATACGCAGTATTTT. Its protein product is CSVEVRGFQDTQYF.

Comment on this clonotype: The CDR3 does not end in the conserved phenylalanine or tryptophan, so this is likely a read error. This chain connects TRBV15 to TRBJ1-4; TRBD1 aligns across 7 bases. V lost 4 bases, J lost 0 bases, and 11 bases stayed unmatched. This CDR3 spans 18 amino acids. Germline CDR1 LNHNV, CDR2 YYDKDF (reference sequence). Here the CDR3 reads CATSKTRTGHATNEKLFL. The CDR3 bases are TGTGCCACCAGCAAGACACGGACAGGCCATGCAACTAATGAAAAACTGTTTTTA.

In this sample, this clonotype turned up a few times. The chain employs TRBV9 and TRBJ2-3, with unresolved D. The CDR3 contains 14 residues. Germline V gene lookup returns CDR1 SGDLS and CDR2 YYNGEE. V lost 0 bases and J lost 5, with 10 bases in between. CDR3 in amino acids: CASSVASRRDTQYF. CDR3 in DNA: TGTGCCAGCAGCGTAGCCTCGCGGAGAGATACGCAGTATTTT.

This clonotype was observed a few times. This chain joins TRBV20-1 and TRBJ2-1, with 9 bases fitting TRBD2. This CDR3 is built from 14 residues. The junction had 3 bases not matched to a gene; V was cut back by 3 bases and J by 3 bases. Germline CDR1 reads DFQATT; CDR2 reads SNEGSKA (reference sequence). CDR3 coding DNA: TGCAGTGCTAGGACTAGCGGCTTCTACAATGAGCAGTTCTTC. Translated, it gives CSARTSGFYNEQFF.

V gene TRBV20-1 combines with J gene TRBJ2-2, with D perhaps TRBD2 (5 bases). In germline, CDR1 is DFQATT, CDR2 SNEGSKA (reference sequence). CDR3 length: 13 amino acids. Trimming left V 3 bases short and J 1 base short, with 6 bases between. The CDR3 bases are TGCAGTGCTAGCGGGGAGAACACCGGGGAGCTGTTTTTT. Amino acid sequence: CSASGENTGELFF.

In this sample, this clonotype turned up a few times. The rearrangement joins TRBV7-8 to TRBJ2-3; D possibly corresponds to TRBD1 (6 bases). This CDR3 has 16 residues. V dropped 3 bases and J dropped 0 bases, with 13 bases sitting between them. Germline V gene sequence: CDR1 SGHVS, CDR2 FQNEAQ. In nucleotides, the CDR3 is TGTGCCAGCAGCTTCGGGGTTGGGACAAGCACAGATACGCAGTATTTT. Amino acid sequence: CASSFGVGTSTDTQYF.

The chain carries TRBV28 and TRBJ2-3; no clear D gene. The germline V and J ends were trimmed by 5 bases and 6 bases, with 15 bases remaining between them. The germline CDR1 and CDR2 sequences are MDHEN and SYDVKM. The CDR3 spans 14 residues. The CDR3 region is CASSPPSKGDTQYF. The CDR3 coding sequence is TGTGCCAGCAGTCCCCCCTCGAAAGGCGATACGCAGTATTTT.